Following are 32 T cell receptor beta chains from one sample sequenced in a study of T cells in Graves' hyperthyroidism and ophthalmopathy. Amplified regions were TCR beta CDR3 sequences from RNA transcripts. The HTBI primer set was used in a first-round RT-PCR of the TCR CDR3. TCRdb reanalysed the multiplex PCR reads using MiXCR and keeps one entry per CDR3 protein. This sample has approximately 600,000 distinct CDR3 sequences, with approximately 15% found just once. Sample: blood. The origin of the receptors is a woman aged 25 to 39 with Graves' hyperthyroidism that later progressed to Graves' ophthalmopathy.

This chain's CDR3 is CASSLRAGGTEAFF. The CDR3 nucleotides are TGTGCCAGCAGCCTCCGGGCTGGGGGGACTGAAGCTTTCTTT. The gene calls are TRBV9 and TRBJ1-1; D perhaps matches TRBD1 (5 bases). The CDR3 is made up of 14 amino acids. The germline V gene has CDR1 SGDLS and CDR2 YYNGEE. V lost 4 bases, J lost 5 bases, and 15 bases lay in between.

Points on this clonotype: A much larger clonotype is one base distant, so this may be a read error. The chain combines TRBV7-9 with TRBJ2-1; D not resolved. The CDR3 consists of 15 residues. The V end was cut by 6 bases, the J end by 1 base, with 13 bases between. CDR1 and CDR2 (germline): SEHNR, FQNEAQ (reference sequence). The CDR3 reads CASRTTRESYNEQFF. The CDR3 DNA is TGTGCCAGCAGAACAACAAGGGAATCCTACAATGAGCAGTTCTTC.

This clonotype was seen repeatedly, ten times or more. The chain joins TRBV12-3 or TRBV12-4 to TRBJ1-1; 9 nucleotides match TRBD1. This CDR3 contains 15 residues. V lost 5 bases to trimming and J lost 2 bases; unmatched junction nucleotides: 6. The CDR3 spells CASSVPQGANTEAFF. Written as DNA, the CDR3 is TGTGCCAGCAGTGTCCCACAGGGGGCCAACACTGAAGCTTTCTTT.

The table lists this clonotype with many counts. The chain employs TRBV28 and TRBJ1-2; D is unresolved. The CDR3 runs 16 residues. Trimming removed 2 bases at V and 5 bases at J, with 18 bases between. Germline lookup yields CDR1 MDHEN and CDR2 SYDVKM. The CDR3 region is CASSLNTAPYWYGYTF. DNA for the CDR3: TGTGCCAGCAGTTTAAACACAGCCCCTTATTGGTATGGCTACACCTTC.

For this clonotype: Lacking the conserved final phenylalanine or tryptophan, this CDR3 likely reflects a read error. The J gene is TRBJ2-2, the V gene TRBV12-5; a weak D match, TRBD1 (6 bases). The CDR3 consists of 15 residues. Deletions cut 6 bases from V and 1 base from J, with 12 bases between. Looked up from germline, CDR1 is LGHNT and CDR2 is FRNRAP. DNA of the CDR3: TGTGCTAGTGGGGACCACAGGGTGAACACCGGGGAGCTGTTTTAT. Its translation: CASGDHRVNTGELFY.

The V call is TRBV30, the J call TRBJ1-5, with D unresolved. The CDR3 loop spans 13 amino acids. Trimming took 5 bases from V and 8 from J, leaving 16 bases between them. Per the germline V gene, CDR1 is GTSNPN and CDR2 is SVGIG (reference sequence). Written as DNA, the CDR3 is TGTGCCTGGGCCCTCGAAGGTACCGAGCCCCAGCATTTT. Amino acids: CAWALEGTEPQHF.

The CDR3 sequence is CASSDYRGQPQHF. CDR3 sequence (DNA): TGTGCCAGCAGTGATTACAGGGGACAGCCCCAGCATTTT. This chain joins TRBV2 and TRBJ1-5; TRBD1 matches 7 bases. V was clipped by 3 bases and J by 7 bases; unmatched bases: 3. Germline V CDR1 and CDR2: SNHLY, FYNNEI. The CDR3 is made up of 13 amino acids.

As regards this clonotype: Given a much more abundant clone one base away, this may be a read error. J is TRBJ2-1 and V is TRBV7-2; D may be TRBD1 (5 bases). CDR1 and CDR2 from the germline V gene are SGHTA and FQGNSA. There are 14 residues in the CDR3. Trimming removed 3 bases at V and 3 bases at J, with 9 bases between. CDR3 DNA sequence: TGTGCCAGCAGCTTTACGACAGACTACAATGAGCAGTTCTTC. It specifies CASSFTTDYNEQFF.

Notes on this clonotype: This may be a read error, as it is one base from a much larger clone. As the CDR3 is not closed by the conserved phenylalanine or tryptophan, this likely results from a read error. This rearrangement joins TRBV9 to TRBJ1-2; possibly TRBD1 for D (5 bases). The CDR3 is 14 residues long. Germline V CDR1 and CDR2: SGDLS, YYNGEE. V lost 4 bases, J lost 6 bases, and 16 bases lay in between. CDR3 DNA: TGTGCCAGCAGCTGGGGCCGAGACAGAGATGGCTACACCCTC. Protein product: CASSWGRDRDGYTL.

This clonotype was observed at least ten times. At one boundary the junction diverges from the germline segment, which might be a read error. The V call is TRBV27, the J call TRBJ2-7; TRBD1 aligns across 7 bases. CDR1 MNHEY and CDR2 SMNVEV come from the germline V gene (reference sequence). The length of the CDR3 is 15 residues. Here the CDR3 reads CASSLGTAASNEQYF. The CDR3 nucleotides are TGTGCCAGCAGTTTGGGGACAGCCGCCTCCAACGAGCAGTACTTC.

This clonotype was found many times. The rearrangement uses TRBV2 and TRBJ2-2; TRBD1 might be the D (6 bases). The CDR3 is made up of 15 amino acids. The germline V gene encodes CDR1 SNHLY and CDR2 FYNNEI. Trimming cost V 0 bases and J 5 bases, with 10 bases left between them. The CDR3 DNA reads as TGTGCCAGCAGTGAAGCCCGCCAGGGGACCGGGGAGCTGTTTTTT. Protein: CASSEARQGTGELFF.

The chain couples TRBV6-1 to TRBJ1-5; D unresolved. Trimming took 7 bases from V and 5 from J, leaving 12 bases between them. This CDR3 is 13 amino acids long. CDR1 and CDR2 (germline): MNHNS, SASEGT. The CDR3 bases are TGTGCCAGCAACCTTAGCGGTCATCAGCCCCAGCATTTT. It specifies CASNLSGHQPQHF.

This clonotype was counted many times. The V call is TRBV19, the J call TRBJ2-5; D unresolved. Germline CDR1 LNHDA, CDR2 SQIVND (reference sequence). The CDR3 covers 13 residues. V dropped 3 bases and J dropped 1 base, with 6 bases sitting between them. Here the CDR3 DNA reads TGTGCCAGTAGTATGTCTGCCCAAGAGACCCAGTACTTC. Protein sequence: CASSMSAQETQYF.

This chain uses TRBV4-1 with TRBJ2-3; the D is unclear. The germline V gene has CDR1 MGHRA and CDR2 YSYEKL. V lost 0 bases, J lost 0 bases, and 13 bases lay in between. CDR3 length: 17 amino acids. CDR3 in amino acids: CASSQDPASDSTDTQYF. The CDR3 DNA sequence: TGCGCCAGCAGCCAAGATCCTGCGAGCGACAGCACAGATACGCAGTATTTT.

This clonotype was seen at least ten times. The chain couples TRBV5-1 to TRBJ2-2, with D maybe TRBD2 (6 bases). Trimming pared 4 bases from V and 3 bases from J, leaving 10 bases between. This CDR3 has 14 amino acids. The V gene's germline CDR1 is SGHRS and CDR2 YFSETQ. The CDR3 loop is CASSLPSDTGELFF. DNA for the CDR3: TGCGCCAGCAGCCTACCTAGCGACACCGGGGAGCTGTTTTTT. The complete variable domain, with remaining parts taken from reference TRBV5-1 and TRBJ2-2, reads KAGVTQTPRYLIKTRGQQVTLSCSPISGHRSVSWYQQTPGQGLQFLFEYFSETQRNKGNFPGRFSGRQFSNSRSEMNVSTLELGDSALYLCASSLPSDTGELFFGEGSRLTVL.

The CDR3: CASSPESRSYNEQFF. The CDR3, as DNA: TGTGCCAGCAGCCCTGAGTCTCGCTCCTACAATGAGCAGTTCTTC. The chain links TRBV7-9 to TRBJ2-1; the D is unclear. Trimming cost V 5 bases and J 0 bases, with 11 bases left between them. Per germline, CDR1 SEHNR and CDR2 FQNEAQ (reference sequence). This CDR3 has 15 amino acids.

This clonotype was recorded many times. Sequence at one end of the junction differs from germline and may be a read error. The CDR3 loop is CASSIGPGKETQYF. CDR3 bases: TGTGCTAGCAGCATTGGCCCAGGGAAAGAGACCCAGTACTTC. The genes are TRBV7-7 and TRBJ2-5; D is perhaps TRBD1 (5 bases). The germline gives CDR1 SSHAT, CDR2 FNYEAQ (reference sequence). The CDR3 totals 14 residues. Supplemented by reference TRBV7-7 and TRBJ2-5, the full variable domain reads GAGVSQSPRYKVTKRGQDVTLRCDPISSHATLYWYQQALGQGPEFLTYFNYEAQPDKSGLPSDRFSAERPEGSISTLTIQRTEQRDSAMYRCASSIGPGKETQYFGPGTRLLVL.

This clonotype was found many times. The chain couples TRBV7-6 to TRBJ1-1; D might be TRBD1 (5 bases). V lost 1 base and J 1 base, leaving 10 bases between the germline ends. Looked up from germline, CDR1 is SGHVS and CDR2 is FNYEAQ. The CDR3 has 15 residues. CDR3 nucleotide sequence: TGTGCCAGCAGCTTAGATGGACAACCGAACACTGAAGCTTTCTTT. Amino acid sequence: CASSLDGQPNTEAFF. The variable domain in full, completed from reference TRBV7-6 and TRBJ1-1, reads GAGVSQSPRYKVTKRGQDVALRCDPISGHVSLYWYRQALGQGPEFLTYFNYEAQQDKSGLPNDRFSAERPEGSISTLTIQRTEQRDSAMYRCASSLDGQPNTEAFFGQGTRLTVV.

The sample holds many counts of this clonotype. The chain links TRBV4-3 to TRBJ2-7; a weak D match, TRBD2 (5 bases). The germline V and J ends were trimmed by 0 bases and 2 bases, with 20 bases remaining between them. The CDR3 covers 18 residues. CDR1 and CDR2 (germline): LGHNA, YSLEER. The CDR3 DNA reads TGCGCCAGCAGCCAAGATTGGTTTGGTGGGAGTACCACCTACGAGCAGTACTTC. This sequence encodes CASSQDWFGGSTTYEQYF.

There are a few counts of this clonotype. CDR3 in amino acids: CASSEGVPGELFF. The DNA of the CDR3 is TGCGCCAGCAGTGAGGGTGTACCCGGGGAGCTGTTTTTT. V gene TRBV10-1 combines with J gene TRBJ2-2; no clear D. V dropped 2 bases and J dropped 6 bases, with 7 bases sitting between them. CDR3 length: 13 amino acids. The germline gives CDR1 WNHNN, CDR2 SYGVQD (reference sequence).

At least ten counts were recorded for this clonotype. The chain has TRBV6-1 and TRBJ2-5; D is perhaps TRBD2 (6 bases). The CDR3 contains 16 residues. Germline V gives CDR1 MNHNS, CDR2 SASEGT. The germline V and J ends were trimmed by 7 bases and 9 bases, with 27 bases remaining between them. The CDR3: CASTSSRGLSYDPQYF. The CDR3 DNA is TGTGCCAGCACCTCCAGCCGGGGACTCTCATATGACCCCCAGTACTTC.

This clonotype was recorded many times. This sequence joins TRBV7-9 and TRBJ1-2; D not resolved. From germline, CDR1 is SEHNR and CDR2 FQNEAQ (reference sequence). The CDR3 is 14 amino acids. Trimming took 7 bases from V and 8 from J, leaving 20 bases between them. The CDR3 region is CASIKMAPEEGYTF. In nucleotides, the CDR3 is TGTGCCAGCATTAAAATGGCTCCGGAGGAGGGCTACACCTTC.

The chain carries TRBV19 and TRBJ1-1, with D hard to call. The CDR3 consists of 14 residues. Germline CDR1 reads LNHDA; CDR2 reads SQIVND (reference sequence). Trimming cost V 4 bases and J 9 bases, with 18 bases left between them. The chain's CDR3 is CASSTKNRITKAFF. The CDR3 DNA reads as TGTGCCAGTAGTACGAAAAACCGGATTACTAAAGCTTTCTTT.

This clonotype was recorded many times. The gene calls are TRBV18 and TRBJ2-5, with TRBD1 matching over 7 bases. This CDR3 is 18 amino acids long. With V trimmed by 2 bases and J by 1 base, 13 bases remained unmatched. Germline V gives CDR1 KGHSH, CDR2 LQKENI. This chain's CDR3 is CASSPNLDRDSLQETQYF. The CDR3 region has the DNA TGTGCCAGCTCACCAAATTTAGACCGGGACAGCCTCCAAGAGACCCAGTACTTC. The whole variable domain, filled in from reference TRBV18 and TRBJ2-5, reads NAGVMQNPRHLVRRRGQEARLRCSPMKGHSHVYWYRQLPEEGLKFMVYLQKENIIDESGMPKERFSAEFPKEGPSILRIQQVVRGDSAAYFCASSPNLDRDSLQETQYFGPGTRLLVL.

J is TRBJ1-2 and V is TRBV10-3, with D perhaps TRBD1 (5 bases). V was trimmed by 11 bases and J by 0 bases, leaving 16 bases between them. The CDR3 spans 14 residues. Germline lookup yields CDR1 ENHRY and CDR2 SYGVKD. CDR3 protein: CASRNGAANYGYTF. DNA for the CDR3: TGTGCCTCCAGGAACGGGGCTGCTAACTATGGCTACACCTTC.

This clonotype has more than one count but fewer than ten. The gene calls are TRBV3-1 and TRBJ2-3; 9 bases line up with TRBD2. Germline V gene data show CDR1 as LGHDT and CDR2 as YNNKEL (reference sequence). V was clipped by 4 bases and J by 0 bases; unmatched bases: 5. CDR3 size: 16 residues. CDR3 protein: CASSPLTSGSTDTQYF. The CDR3 nucleotides read TGTGCCAGCAGCCCCCTAACTAGCGGGAGCACAGATACGCAGTATTTT.

This clonotype has ten or more counts. The chain has TRBV19 and TRBJ1-2; no firm D call. Germline CDR1 LNHDA, CDR2 SQIVND (reference sequence). The CDR3 covers 15 residues. V lost 7 bases, J lost 2 bases, and 17 bases lay in between. CDR3: CASMDLVRKNYGYTF. In DNA, the CDR3 is TGTGCCAGTATGGACCTAGTCAGGAAGAACTATGGCTACACCTTC. Supplemented by reference TRBV19 and TRBJ1-2, the full variable domain reads DGGITQSPKYLFRKEGQNVTLSCEQNLNHDAMYWYRQDPGQGLRLIYYSQIVNDFQKGDIAEGYSVSREKKESFPLTVTSAQKNPTAFYLCASMDLVRKNYGYTFGSGTRLTVV.

This clonotype came up a few times. The chain combines TRBV6-1 with TRBJ2-3; either TRBD1 or TRBD2 may fit D (5 bases each). The CDR3 is made up of 13 amino acids. The V and J ends lost 2 bases and 10 bases respectively, with 13 bases between them. Germline CDR1 MNHNS, CDR2 SASEGT. The CDR3 is CASSETGTVPQYF. CDR3 bases: TGTGCCAGCAGTGAAACGGGGACGGTTCCGCAGTATTTT.

V is TRBV2 and J is TRBJ2-6, with D perhaps TRBD1 (5 bases). Germline CDR1 and CDR2: SNHLY and FYNNEI. This CDR3 comprises 13 residues. Deletions cut 6 bases from V and 4 bases from J, with 7 bases between. This chain's CDR3 is CASRTGGANVLTF. DNA of the CDR3: TGTGCCAGCAGAACAGGAGGGGCCAACGTCCTGACTTTC.

This clonotype came up many times. The chain uses TRBV29-1 and TRBJ2-2; D possibly matches TRBD1 or TRBD2 (5 bases each). The V gene's germline CDR1 is SQVTM and CDR2 ANQGSEA. CDR3 size: 13 residues. The V and J ends lost 6 bases and 6 bases respectively, with 14 bases between them. CDR3 protein: CSVRGRWAGELFF. CDR3 in DNA: TGCAGCGTCCGGGGACGGTGGGCCGGGGAGCTGTTTTTT.

The rearrangement links TRBV7-2 to TRBJ1-5, with D uncertain. Germline CDR1 reads SGHTA; CDR2 reads FQGNSA. V shed 1 base and J shed 2 bases, with 12 bases lying between them. This CDR3 contains 16 residues. CDR3 coding DNA: TGTGCCAGCAGCTTAGAGTACGGGAGCGGCAATCAGCCCCAGCATTTT. Its protein product is CASSLEYGSGNQPQHF.

This clonotype was counted at least ten times. This chain uses TRBV27 with TRBJ2-7; 7 positions agree with TRBD1. With 6 bases clipped from V and 7 bases from J, the junction kept 15 bases outside the gene matches. Germline loops: CDR1 MNHEY, CDR2 SMNVEV (reference sequence). This CDR3 is 15 amino acids long. As DNA, the CDR3 is TGTGCCAGCAGGGCTTACAGGGGCCAGGGTTGGGAGCAGTACTTC. It translates to CASRAYRGQGWEQYF.